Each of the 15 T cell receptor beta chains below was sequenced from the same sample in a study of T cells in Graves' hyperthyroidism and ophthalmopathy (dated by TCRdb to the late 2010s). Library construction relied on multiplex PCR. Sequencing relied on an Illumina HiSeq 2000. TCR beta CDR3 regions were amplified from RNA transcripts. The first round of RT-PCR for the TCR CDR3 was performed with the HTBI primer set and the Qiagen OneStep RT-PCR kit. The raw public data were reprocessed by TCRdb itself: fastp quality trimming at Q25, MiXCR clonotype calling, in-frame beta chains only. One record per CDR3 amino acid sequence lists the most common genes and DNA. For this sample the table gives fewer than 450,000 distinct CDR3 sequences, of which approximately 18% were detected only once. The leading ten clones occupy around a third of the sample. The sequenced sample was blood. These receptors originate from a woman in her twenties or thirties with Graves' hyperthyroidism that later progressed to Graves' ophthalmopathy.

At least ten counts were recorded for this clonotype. The CDR3, as DNA: TGTGCCATCAGTGAGTCGAGTGGTGGATACGAGCAGTACTTC. As protein: CAISESSGGYEQYF. The chain couples TRBV10-3 to TRBJ2-7; D is unclear. The germline gives CDR1 ENHRY, CDR2 SYGVKD. This CDR3 is 14 amino acids long. V lost 0 bases to trimming and J lost 4 bases, with 10 bases between them.

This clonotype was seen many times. CDR3 nucleotides: TGTGCCAGCAGTTACAGGGGCGCTAGCACAGATACGCAGTATTTT. Amino acids: CASSYRGASTDTQYF. The gene calls are TRBV2 and TRBJ2-3; 7 positions agree with TRBD1. This CDR3 has 15 amino acids. Germline V CDR1 and CDR2: SNHLY, FYNNEI. J was trimmed by 0 bases and V by 5 bases; bases with no gene match: 5.

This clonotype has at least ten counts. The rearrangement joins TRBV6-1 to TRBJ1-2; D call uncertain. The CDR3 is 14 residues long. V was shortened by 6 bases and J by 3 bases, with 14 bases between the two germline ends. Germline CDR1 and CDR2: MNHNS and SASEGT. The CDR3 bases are TGTGCCAGCAGGACACCACCCCAACACTATGGCTACACCTTC. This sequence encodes CASRTPPQHYGYTF.

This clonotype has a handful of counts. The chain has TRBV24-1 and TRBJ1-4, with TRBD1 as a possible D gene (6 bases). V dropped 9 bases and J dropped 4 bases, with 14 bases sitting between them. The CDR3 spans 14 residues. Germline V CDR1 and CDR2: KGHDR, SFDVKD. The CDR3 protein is CATAEGGRNEKLFF. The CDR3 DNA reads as TGTGCCACCGCCGAAGGGGGGCGTAATGAAAAACTGTTTTTT.

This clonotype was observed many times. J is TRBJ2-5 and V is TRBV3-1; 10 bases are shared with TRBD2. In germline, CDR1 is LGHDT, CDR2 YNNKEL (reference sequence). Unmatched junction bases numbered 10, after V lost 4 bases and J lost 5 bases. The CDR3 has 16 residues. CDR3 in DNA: TGTGCCAGCAGCCCCACCCAGCGGGGGGGCGGGGAGACCCAGTACTTC. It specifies CASSPTQRGGGETQYF.

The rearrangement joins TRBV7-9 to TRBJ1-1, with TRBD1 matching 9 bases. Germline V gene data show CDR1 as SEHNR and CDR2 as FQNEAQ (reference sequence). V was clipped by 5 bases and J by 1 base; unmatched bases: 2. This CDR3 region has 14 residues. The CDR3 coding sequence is TGTGCCAGCAGCGACAGGGGGAGGAACACTGAAGCTTTCTTT. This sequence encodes CASSDRGRNTEAFF.

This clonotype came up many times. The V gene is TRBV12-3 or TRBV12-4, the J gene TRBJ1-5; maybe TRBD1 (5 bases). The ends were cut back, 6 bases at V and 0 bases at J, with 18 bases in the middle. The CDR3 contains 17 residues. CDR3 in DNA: TGTGCCAGCAGAGAGACCGGGACTGAGAATAGCAATCAGCCCCAGCATTTT. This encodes CASRETGTENSNQPQHF.

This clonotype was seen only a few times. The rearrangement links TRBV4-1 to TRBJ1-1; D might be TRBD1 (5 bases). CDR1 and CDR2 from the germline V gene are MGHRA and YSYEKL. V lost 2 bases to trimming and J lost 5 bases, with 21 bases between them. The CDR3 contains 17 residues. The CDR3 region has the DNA TGCGCCAGCAGCCAAAATTTGAATTCGGGGGTTAGGACTGAAGCTTTCTTT. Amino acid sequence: CASSQNLNSGVRTEAFF.

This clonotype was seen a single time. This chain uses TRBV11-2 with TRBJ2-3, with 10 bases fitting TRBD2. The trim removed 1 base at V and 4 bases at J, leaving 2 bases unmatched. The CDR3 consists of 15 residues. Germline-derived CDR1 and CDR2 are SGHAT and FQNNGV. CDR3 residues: CASSLVAGGADTQYF. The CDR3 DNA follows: TGTGCCAGCAGCTTAGTAGCGGGAGGAGCAGATACGCAGTATTTT.

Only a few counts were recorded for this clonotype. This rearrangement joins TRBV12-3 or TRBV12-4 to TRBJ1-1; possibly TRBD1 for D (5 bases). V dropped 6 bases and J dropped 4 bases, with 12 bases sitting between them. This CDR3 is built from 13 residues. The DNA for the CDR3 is TGTGCCAGCAGATCAGGGAGGGTCACTGAAGCTTTCTTT. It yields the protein CASRSGRVTEAFF.

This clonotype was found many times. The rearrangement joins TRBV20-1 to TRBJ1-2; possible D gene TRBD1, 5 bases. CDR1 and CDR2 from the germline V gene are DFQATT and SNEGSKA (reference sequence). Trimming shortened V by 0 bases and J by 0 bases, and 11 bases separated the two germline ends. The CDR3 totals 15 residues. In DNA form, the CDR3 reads TGCAGTGCTAGAGAGGCAGGGAAAGCTAACTATGGCTACACCTTC. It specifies CSAREAGKANYGYTF.

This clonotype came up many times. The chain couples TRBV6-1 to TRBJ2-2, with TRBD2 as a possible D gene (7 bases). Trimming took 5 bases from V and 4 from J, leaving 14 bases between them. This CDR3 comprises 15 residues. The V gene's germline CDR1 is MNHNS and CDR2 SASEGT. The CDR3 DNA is TGTGCCAGCAGTTGGCGGGGGCAAACCACCGGGGAGCTGTTTTTT. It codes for CASSWRGQTTGELFF.

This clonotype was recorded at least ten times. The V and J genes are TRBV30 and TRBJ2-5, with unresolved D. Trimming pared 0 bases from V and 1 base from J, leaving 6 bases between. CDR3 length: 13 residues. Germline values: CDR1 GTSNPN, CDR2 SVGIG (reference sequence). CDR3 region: CAWSVEIQETQYF. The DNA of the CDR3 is TGTGCCTGGAGTGTCGAGATCCAAGAGACCCAGTACTTC.

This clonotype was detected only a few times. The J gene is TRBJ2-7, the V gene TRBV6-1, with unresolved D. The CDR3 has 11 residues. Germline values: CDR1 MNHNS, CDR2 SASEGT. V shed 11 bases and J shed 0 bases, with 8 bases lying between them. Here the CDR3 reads CAVSSSYEQYF. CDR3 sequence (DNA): TGTGCCGTGTCTAGCTCCTACGAGCAGTACTTC.

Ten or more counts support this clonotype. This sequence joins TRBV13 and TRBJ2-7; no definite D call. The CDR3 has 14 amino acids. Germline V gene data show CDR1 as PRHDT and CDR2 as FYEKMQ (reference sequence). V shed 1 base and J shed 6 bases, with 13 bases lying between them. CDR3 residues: CASSLVGEWGEQYF. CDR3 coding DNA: TGTGCCAGCAGCTTAGTGGGTGAATGGGGCGAGCAGTACTTC. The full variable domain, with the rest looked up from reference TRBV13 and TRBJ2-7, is AAGVIQSPRHLIKEKRETATLKCYPIPRHDTVYWYQQGPGQDPQFLISFYEKMQSDKGSIPDRFSAQQFSDYHSELNMSSLELGDSALYFCASSLVGEWGEQYFGPGTRLTVT.